These 3 T cell receptor beta chains were sequenced from one sample in a study of CD8+ T cells in alopecia areata. Once RNA had been extracted, it was reverse transcribed into cDNA to act as the sequencing template. Here immunoSEQ multiplex PCR was the method, and the copy in TCRdb shows in-frame clones only, minus some. This sample comprises around 100,000 clones, none seen once only. Sequencing was performed on lesional skin. The source of these receptors is a C3H/HeJ mouse with alopecia areata. The strain's MHC haplotype is H2-k.

A word on this clone: Mouse names are used for the genes. The CDR3 extends 4 residues past the end of the read, so its final part is completed from the germline J gene. The chain combines TRBV19 with TRBJ2-2, with a possible D match to TRBD1 (6 bases). This CDR3 spans 12 amino acids. Germline CDR1 and CDR2: FNHDT and SITEND (reference sequence). V lost 8 bases and J lost 4, with 9 bases in between. CDR3 bases read: TGTGCCAGTACAGGGTCCACCGGG. It is translated as CASTGSTG. The CDR3 in full is CASTGSTGQLYF.

On this clone: Mouse gene names apply. The read ends 4 residues shy of where the CDR3 ends; the end is completed using the germline J gene. This chain links TRBV1 with TRBJ1-1; TRBD1 aligns across 10 bases. CDR3 length equals 17 residues. Germline CDR1 is NSQYPW and CDR2 is LRSPGD (reference sequence). The CDR3 sequence: CTCSADWVWDRGTEVFF. The CDR3 DNA, read in part, is TGCACCTGCAGTGCAGATTGGGTTTGGGACAGGGGAACA.

A note on this clone: A mismatch at residue 15 separates the TCRdb protein from the translated DNA, so the protein presented here was translated from the DNA. Any gene name here is a mouse gene name. The covered CDR3 bases are TGTGCCAGCAGTGGAAGGGACAGGGACAATTCCTATAATTCGCCC. This gives the protein CASSGRDRDNSYNSP. The whole CDR3 protein is CASSGRDRDNSYNSPLYF. This chain links TRBV13-3 with TRBJ1-6, with 9 bases matching TRBD1. The CDR3 end falls 3 residues outside the read, so it is completed with the germline J gene. TRBJ1-6 is annotated as an ORF whose role is uncertain. Germline V gene lookup returns CDR1 NNHDY and CDR2 SYVADS. CDR3 length: 18 amino acids. The junction had 7 bases not matched to a gene; V was cut back by 3 bases and J by 0 bases.